Sequencing of this T cell receptor beta chain was carried out in a study of early T cells in non-severe SARS-CoV-2 infection. At the level of the study: Bulk RNA from unsorted whole blood was sequenced; chains were unpaired.

Germline V CDR1 and CDR2: SGHRS, YFSETQ. CDR3 length: 15 amino acids. J was trimmed by 8 bases and V by 0 bases; bases with no gene match: 8. This clonotype has more than one count but fewer than ten. TCRdb reanalysed the 5' RACE reads using MiXCR and keeps one entry per CDR3 protein. The sample carries approximately 58,000 distinct CDR3 sequences, approximately 10% recorded once. The TCR was taken from an adult who was a healthcare worker with PCR-confirmed SARS-CoV-2 infection or an uninfected control (not recorded which). Input material: whole blood. The chain employs TRBV5-1 and TRBJ2-1; 7 nucleotides match TRBD1. The CDR3 here is CASSLDRGFSHEQFF. The DNA for the CDR3 is TGCGCCAGCAGCTTGGACAGGGGATTCAGTCATGAGCAGTTCTTC.